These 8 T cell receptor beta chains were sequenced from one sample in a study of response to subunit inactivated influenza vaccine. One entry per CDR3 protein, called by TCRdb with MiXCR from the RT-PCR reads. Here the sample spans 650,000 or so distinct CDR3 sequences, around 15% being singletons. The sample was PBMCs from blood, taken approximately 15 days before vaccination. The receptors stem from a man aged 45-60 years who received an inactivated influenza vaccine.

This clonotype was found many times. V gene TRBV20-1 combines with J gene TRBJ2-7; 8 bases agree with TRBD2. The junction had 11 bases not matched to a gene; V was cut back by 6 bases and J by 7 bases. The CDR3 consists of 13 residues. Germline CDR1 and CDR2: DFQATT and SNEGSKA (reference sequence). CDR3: CSAVRSGTWEQYF. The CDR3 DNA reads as TGCAGTGCGGTACGTAGCGGGACCTGGGAGCAGTACTTC.

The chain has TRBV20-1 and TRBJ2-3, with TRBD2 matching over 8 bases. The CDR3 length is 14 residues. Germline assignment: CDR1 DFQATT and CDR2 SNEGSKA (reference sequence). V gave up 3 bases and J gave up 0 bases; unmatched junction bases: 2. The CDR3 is CSASRGRSTDTQYF. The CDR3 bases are TGCAGTGCTAGTCGCGGGAGGAGCACAGATACGCAGTATTTT.

DNA for the CDR3: TGTGCCAGCAGTGAGAACGGCTATGGCTACACCTTC. Protein: CASSENGYGYTF. The rearrangement joins TRBV6-1 to TRBJ1-2, with D unresolved. CDR3 size: 12 residues. Germline V gene lookup returns CDR1 MNHNS and CDR2 SASEGT. The V gene lost 3 bases and the J gene lost 4 bases, with 6 bases spanning the gap.

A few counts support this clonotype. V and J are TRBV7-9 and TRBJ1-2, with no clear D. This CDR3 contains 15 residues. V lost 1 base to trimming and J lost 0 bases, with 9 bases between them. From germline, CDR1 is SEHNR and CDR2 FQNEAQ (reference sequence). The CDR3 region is CASSLEVTANYGYTF. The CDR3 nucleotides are TGTGCCAGCAGCTTAGAAGTCACAGCTAACTATGGCTACACCTTC.

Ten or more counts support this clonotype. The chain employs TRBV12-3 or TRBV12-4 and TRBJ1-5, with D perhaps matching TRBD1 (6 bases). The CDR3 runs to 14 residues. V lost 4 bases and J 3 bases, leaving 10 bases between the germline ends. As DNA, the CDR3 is TGTGCCAGCAGTTACACAGGGAACAATCAGCCCCAGCATTTT. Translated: CASSYTGNNQPQHF.

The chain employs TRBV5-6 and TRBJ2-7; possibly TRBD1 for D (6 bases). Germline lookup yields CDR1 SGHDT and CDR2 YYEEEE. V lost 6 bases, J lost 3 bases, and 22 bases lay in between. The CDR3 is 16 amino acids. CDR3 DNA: TGTGCCAGCACTCTGCGGTCATGGGGGCTCGGCTACGAGCAGTACTTC. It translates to CASTLRSWGLGYEQYF.

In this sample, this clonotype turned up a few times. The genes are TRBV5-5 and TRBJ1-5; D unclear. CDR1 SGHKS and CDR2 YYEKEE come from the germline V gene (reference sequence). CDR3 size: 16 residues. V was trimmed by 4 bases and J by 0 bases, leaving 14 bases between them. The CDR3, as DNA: TGTGCCAGCAGCCTGGGCCCCCGTCTTAGCAATCAGCCCCAGCATTTT. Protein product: CASSLGPRLSNQPQHF. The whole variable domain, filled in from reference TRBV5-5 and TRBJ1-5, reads DAGVTQSPTHLIKTRGQQVTLRCSPISGHKSVSWYQQVLGQGPQFIFQYYEKEERGRGNFPDRFSARQFPNYSSELNVNALLLGDSALYLCASSLGPRLSNQPQHFGDGTRLSIL.

The CDR3 sequence: CASRLDGTGSDEQYF. The CDR3, as DNA: TGTGCAAGTCGCTTAGACGGGACAGGGTCCGACGAGCAGTACTTC. J is TRBJ2-7 and V is TRBV12-2; TRBD1 is the table's D call and was not checked against the DNA. TRBV12-2 is annotated as a pseudogene. This CDR3 is built from 15 residues.